Sequencing of this T cell receptor beta chain was carried out in a study of blood T cell repertoires in COVID-19. Study details: The samples span acute and convalescent COVID-19 from the United States, Italy and Spain. PBMCs, B-cell-depleted T cells, or T cells were the source of the cDNA or gDNA that made up the material.

Per the original methods: From reference gene primer amplification, estimates of nucleated cell counts were derived. TCRdb's table, derived via immunoSEQ multiplex PCR, lists solely in-frame clones and lacks some. V, J and clone size were drawn from that table, and D and trimming were deduced from the DNA. The sample records almost 80,000 clones, roughly four fifths being singletons. The CDR3 totals 16 residues. Germline assignment: CDR1 SGDLS and CDR2 YYNGEE. J was trimmed by 4 bases and V by 0 bases; bases with no gene match: 9. This clone turned up a few times. The TCR sequence derives from a woman in her sixties or seventies with acute or convalescent COVID-19. Sequenced input: peripheral blood. The V gene is TRBV9, the J gene TRBJ2-7, with TRBD2 identical over 8 bases. DNA of the CDR3: TGTGCCAGCAGCGTAGATGCGGGAGGTCCCTCTTACGAGCAGTACTTC. Amino acids: CASSVDAGGPSYEQYF.